One and the same sample provided the 10 T cell receptor beta chains below, sequenced in a study of cytomegalovirus exposure and HLA in healthy donors. Amplification used 60 Vbeta primers and 13 Jbeta primers. Here immunoSEQ multiplex PCR was the method, and the copy in TCRdb shows in-frame clones only, minus some. The sample includes approximately 90,000 clones, approximately 83% seen only once; the top ten take 2.5% to 3.5%. What was sequenced was PBMCs. These receptors were taken from a middle-aged man in good health and CMV-seronegative.

The chain is built from TRBV4-1 and TRBJ1-3; 7 positions agree with TRBD1. V shed 2 bases, J shed 2 bases, and the junction held 0 bases outside the gene matches. The CDR3 is 14 residues long. In germline, CDR1 is MGHRA, CDR2 YSYEKL. The CDR3 DNA is TGCGCCAGCAGCCAACAGGGGGCTGGAAACACCATATATTTT. Encoded protein: CASSQQGAGNTIYF.

The V gene is TRBV4-2, the J gene TRBJ1-4; 8 nucleotides match TRBD1. The CDR3 is 14 amino acids. Germline trimming cut 5 bases from V and 3 bases from J; bases unmatched to any gene: 2. CDR1 LGHNA and CDR2 YNFKEQ come from the germline V gene. CDR3 bases: TGTGCCAGCAGCAGGACAGGGCCTAATGAAAAACTGTTTTTT. It yields the protein CASSRTGPNEKLFF.

The chain uses TRBV10-1 and TRBJ1-1; 8 nucleotides line up with TRBD1. Germline V gene lookup returns CDR1 WNHNN and CDR2 SYGVQD (reference sequence). The V gene end was trimmed by 6 bases and the J gene end by 1 base; junction bases not matched to a gene: 4. The CDR3 sequence is 14 residues long. CDR3 coding DNA: TGCGCCAGCAGGTTTGACAGGGGGAACACTGAAGCTTTCTTT. It is translated as CASRFDRGNTEAFF.

This chain connects TRBV5-1 to TRBJ1-1; TRBD1 agrees at 7 bases. The CDR3 length is 19 residues. Germline CDR1 SGHRS, CDR2 YFSETQ. The ends lost 0 bases at V and 6 bases at J; junction bases unmatched: 20. The CDR3 sequence is CASSLAGVGQGGPGAEAFF. CDR3 nucleotide sequence: TGCGCCAGCAGCTTGGCGGGCGTGGGGCAGGGGGGCCCGGGGGCTGAAGCTTTCTTT.

The rearrangement joins TRBV19 to TRBJ2-5; TRBD2 aligns across 8 bases. This CDR3 has 14 residues. The V gene's germline CDR1 is LNHDA and CDR2 SQIVND (reference sequence). Unmatched junction bases numbered 5, after V lost 7 bases and J lost 1 base. This CDR3 reads CASTPGGSQETQYF. The CDR3 DNA follows: TGTGCCAGTACTCCGGGAGGGTCCCAAGAGACCCAGTACTTC.

This clone was seen only a few times. The genes are TRBV5-1 and TRBJ2-7; 10 bases agree with TRBD1. Looked up from germline, CDR1 is SGHRS and CDR2 is YFSETQ. CDR3 size: 14 residues. V was pared by 2 bases and J by 5 bases, with 4 bases of the junction left unmatched. CDR3 protein: CASSFWGQGNEQYF. The CDR3 DNA follows: TGCGCCAGCAGCTTTTGGGGACAGGGGAACGAGCAGTACTTC.

This clone is a singleton in its sample. The chain recombines TRBV5-1 with TRBJ1-3, with D perhaps TRBD1 (5 bases). This CDR3 contains 16 residues. Trimming took 4 bases from V and 0 from J, leaving 14 bases between them. The germline CDR1 and CDR2 sequences are SGHRS and YFSETQ. The CDR3 here is CASSEQTGGSGNTIYF. As DNA, the CDR3 is TGCGCCAGCAGCGAGCAGACGGGGGGCTCTGGAAACACCATATATTTT.

CDR3 bases: TGCGCCAGCAGCCCCCACCTCGGCACTGAAGCTTTCTTT. This codes for CASSPHLGTEAFF. V is TRBV4-3 and J is TRBJ1-1; D call uncertain. The CDR3 length is 13 residues. Germline lookup yields CDR1 LGHNA and CDR2 YSLEER. Trimming left V 4 bases short and J 4 bases short, with 10 bases between.

J is TRBJ1-2 and V is TRBV4-1; D might be TRBD1 (6 bases). The CDR3 loop spans 15 amino acids. Germline V lookup: CDR1 MGHRA, CDR2 YSYEKL. Trimming left V 0 bases short and J 5 bases short, with 13 bases between. Written as DNA, the CDR3 is TGCGCCAGCAGCCAAGAACCACAGGGCAGGTATGGCTACACCTTC. It codes for CASSQEPQGRYGYTF.

The chain employs TRBV6-5 and TRBJ1-6; 8 bases agree with TRBD1. The length of the CDR3 is 15 residues. Per the germline V gene, CDR1 is MNHEY and CDR2 is SVGAGI. J was trimmed by 5 bases and V by 5 bases; bases with no gene match: 5. Here the CDR3 reads CASSRTGPNNSPLHF. The CDR3 bases are TGTGCCAGCAGTAGGACAGGGCCCAATAATTCACCCCTCCACTTT.